Listed below are T cell receptor beta chains from one sample, sequenced in a study of vaccination and CD4 T cells after COVID-19. A single record per CDR3 protein comes from TCRdb applying MiXCR to the PCR reads. The sample shows around 11,000 distinct CDR3 sequences, about 42% of them seen only once. Their target antigens are unknown. Material: CD4+ T cells from blood, cultured in vitro. Receptors were obtained from a human donor who had recovered from COVID-19. Both conserved end residues are part of each CDR3. The order of the fields is V gene, J gene, CDR3 protein.

TRBV10-3	TRBJ2-1	CAMAGTPSSYNEQFF
TRBV4-1	TRBJ1-2	CASSQDPTAFYGYTF
TRBV7-3	TRBJ1-1	CASSSPGTEAFF
TRBV6-4	TRBJ2-3	CASSEKGEDTQYF
TRBV12-2	TRBJ2-1	CASGSPNEQFF
TRBV20-1	TRBJ2-1	CSARSGGDWNEQFF
TRBV12-3/TRBV12-4	TRBJ2-6	CASSLTRSGANVLTF
TRBV29-1	TRBJ1-2	CSVDGDRTLSNYGYTF
TRBV7-6	TRBJ1-4	CASSLAGTATNEKLFF
TRBV18	TRBJ1-2	CASSQETGANYGYTF
TRBV18	TRBJ2-7	CASSRSNEQYF
TRBV20-1	TRBJ1-5	CSARDEGTGGVQFQPQHF
TRBV6-1	TRBJ2-2	CASSEPGQVIGELFF
TRBV5-1	TRBJ1-1	CASSPPGQGAVRAEAFF
TRBV28	TRBJ1-2	CASSTGVYGYTF
TRBV2	TRBJ2-1	CASQGRSYNEQFF
TRBV12-3/TRBV12-4	TRBJ2-6	CASSLPGANVLTF
TRBV3-1	TRBJ2-7	CASSHAGSYEQYF
TRBV24-1	TRBJ2-5	CATGGLAGGKETQYF
TRBV21-1	TRBJ2-2	CASSKEGRVNTGELFF
TRBV5-1	TRBJ2-7	CASSLEGQGYEQYF
TRBV6-2/TRBV6-3	TRBJ1-5	CASSPTGGGGQPQHF
TRBV7-2	TRBJ2-7	CASSLVGGASYEQYF
TRBV20-1	TRBJ2-1	CSAPGQGIGNEQFF
TRBV12-5	TRBJ2-2	CASGHPRHAAGELFF
TRBV9	TRBJ2-1	CASSASGGGAGNEQFF
TRBV28	TRBJ2-5	CASSTNTGGETQYF
TRBV20-1	TRBJ2-1	CSARGIAGGPNEQFF
TRBV18	TRBJ1-2	CASSPKEGGAYGYTF
TRBV3-1	TRBJ1-2	CASSQEGTLLARDFYGYTF
TRBV20-1	TRBJ1-2	CSAPPQAHGYTF
TRBV6-1	TRBJ2-3	CASSADSGLSTDTQYF
TRBV7-9	TRBJ2-7	CASSRSTGTRTYEQYF
TRBV27	TRBJ1-2	CASSSLNPGHPYSYTF
TRBV18	TRBJ2-5	CASSPSGQGETQYF
TRBV5-4	TRBJ1-5	CASARDTLNQPQHF
TRBV7-9	TRBJ2-2	CASSLWTSGNTGELFF
TRBV24-1	TRBJ2-3	CATSDLRTGGDTQYF
TRBV12-3/TRBV12-4	TRBJ2-1	CASSHRLTRTSGGYPYNEQFF
TRBV20-1	TRBJ1-5	CSAYGDRALVQPQHF
TRBV7-2	TRBJ2-4	CASSKSGGGIAKNIQYF